These T cell receptor beta chains were read from a single sample in a study of cytomegalovirus exposure and HLA in healthy donors. Some clones are missing from TCRdb's copy, which holds only in-frame ones; the method was immunoSEQ multiplex PCR. This sample has tens of thousands of clones, with over 60% found just once. The sequenced sample was PBMCs. These receptor sequences come from a woman aged 40 to 50 in good health and CMV-seropositive. The CDR3 runs from the conserved cysteine through the conserved F or W. Fields, in order: D gene, clone size, J gene, V gene, CDR3 protein, CDR3 DNA. The D gene is left open where the match is weak. Only part of the rows carry a size: once, few, many, or a class if the clone is expanded.

-	-	TRBJ1-1	TRBV14	CASSQVSGVTEAFF	TGTGCCAGCAGCCAAGTGTCGGGGGTGACTGAAGCTTTCTTT
-	-	TRBJ2-7	TRBV15	CATSRGGARVAEQYF	TGTGCCACCAGCAGAGGGGGAGCTAGAGTTGCCGAGCAGTACTTC
TRBD1	-	TRBJ1-5	TRBV9	CASSVEGGTYSNQPQHF	TGTGCCAGCAGCGTAGAAGGGGGCACCTATAGCAATCAGCCCCAGCATTTT
-	-	TRBJ1-6	TRBV18	CASSPTIDSSPLHF	TGTGCCAGCTCACCAACCATAGACAGCTCCCCCCTCCACTTT
-	-	TRBJ2-7	TRBV5-4	CASSPGRGPYEQYF	TGTGCCAGCAGCCCAGGCAGGGGACCTTACGAGCAGTACTTC
TRBD1	once	TRBJ1-1	TRBV28	CASSPTQGGTEAFF	TGTGCCAGCAGCCCCACCCAGGGGGGCACTGAAGCTTTCTTT
-	-	TRBJ2-1	TRBV4-3	CASSQDIAWGGGNEQFF	TGCGCCAGCAGCCAAGATATAGCCTGGGGAGGGGGCAATGAGCAGTTCTTC
-	-	TRBJ1-1	TRBV11-2	CASSLEAGEAFF	TGTGCCAGCAGCTTAGAGGCAGGAGAAGCTTTCTTT
-	-	TRBJ1-6	TRBV7-9	CASSLALSHNSPLHF	TGTGCCAGCAGCTTAGCGCTCAGTCATAATTCACCCCTCCACTTT
TRBD1	few	TRBJ1-4	TRBV4-2	CASSQETGDNEKLFF	TGTGCCAGCAGCCAAGAGACAGGGGATAATGAAAAACTGTTTTTT
-	-	TRBJ2-5	TRBV2	CASTASQETQYF	TGTGCCAGCACAGCGTCCCAAGAGACCCAGTACTTC
-	-	TRBJ2-1	TRBV15	CATSREPGIWNEQFF	TGTGCCACCAGCAGAGAGCCAGGGATCTGGAATGAGCAGTTCTTC
TRBD2	few	TRBJ2-5	TRBV5-5	CASSLVPTSGTSLETQYF	TGTGCCAGCAGCTTGGTCCCGACTAGCGGGACGTCACTGGAGACCCAGTACTTC
-	few	TRBJ1-1	TRBV7-9	CASSLRAVNTEAFF	TGTGCCAGCAGCCTCAGGGCCGTGAACACTGAAGCTTTCTTT
TRBD1	-	TRBJ2-7	TRBV7-2	CASSSGQGAYEQYF	TGTGCCAGCAGCTCGGGACAGGGGGCCTACGAGCAGTACTTC
TRBD1	-	TRBJ2-2	TRBV6-1	CASRRTGTNTGELFF	TGTGCCAGCAGGCGGACAGGAACGAACACCGGGGAGCTGTTTTTT
-	few	TRBJ2-5	TRBV4-3	CASSQDLTGAVKTQYF	TGCGCCAGCAGCCAAGATCTAACGGGAGCAGTGAAGACCCAGTACTTC
-	-	TRBJ2-3	TRBV7-6	CASSPRDSDTDTQYF	TGTGCCAGCAGCCCACGGGACTCAGACACAGATACGCAGTATTTT
-	-	TRBJ1-1	TRBV27	CASSSTDREIVAFF	TGTGCCAGCAGTTCGACGGACAGAGAAATAGTGGCTTTCTTT
-	-	TRBJ1-5	TRBV5-1	CASSLDGAQPQHF	TGCGCCAGCAGCTTGGATGGGGCTCAGCCCCAGCATTTT
TRBD2	few	TRBJ2-7	TRBV4-2	CASSQKREVALYEQYF	TGTGCCAGCAGCCAGAAGCGGGAGGTTGCCCTATACGAGCAGTACTTC
TRBD2	-	TRBJ2-7	TRBV5-5	CASSLISGRAHEQYF	TGTGCCAGCAGCCTGATTTCCGGGAGGGCCCATGAGCAGTACTTC
TRBD2	few	TRBJ2-2	TRBV11-3	CASSLGLADTGELFF	TGTGCCAGCAGCCTAGGGCTAGCGGACACCGGGGAGCTGTTTTTT
TRBD1	few	TRBJ2-7	TRBV25-1	CASSVTGTGYEQYF	TGTGCCAGCAGTGTAACCGGGACAGGGTACGAGCAGTACTTC
TRBD1	-	TRBJ2-3	TRBV5-6	CASSSGQGVFEGDTQYF	TGTGCCAGCAGCTCCGGACAGGGGGTATTTGAGGGAGATACGCAGTATTTT
TRBD1	-	TRBJ2-7	TRBV6-5	CASSYAGTGAYEQYF	TGTGCCAGCAGTTACGCCGGGACAGGGGCCTACGAGCAGTACTTC
-	few	TRBJ2-3	TRBV4-2	CASSQDWGTADTQYF	TGTGCCAGCAGCCAAGATTGGGGGACTGCAGATACGCAGTATTTT
-	few	TRBJ1-2	TRBV4-2	CASSPPAAGLYGYTF	TGTGCCAGCAGCCCCCCCGCAGCAGGCCTCTATGGCTACACCTTC
TRBD1	-	TRBJ2-7	TRBV29-1	CSVGGTGGYEQYF	TGCAGCGTCGGCGGGACAGGGGGCTACGAGCAGTACTTC
-	-	TRBJ2-5	TRBV6-1	CASRRGGERRETQYF	TGTGCCAGCAGACGAGGAGGAGAGCGGAGAGAGACCCAGTACTTC
-	few	TRBJ2-7	TRBV6-6	CASRDSRTYEQYF	TGTGCCAGCCGGGATAGCCGGACCTACGAGCAGTACTTC
-	-	TRBJ2-5	TRBV28	CASSLLRGNQETQYF	TGTGCCAGCAGTTTGTTAAGGGGCAACCAAGAGACCCAGTACTTC
TRBD2	-	TRBJ2-3	TRBV7-2	CASRAKAGGTDTQYF	TGTGCCAGCAGGGCGAAGGCGGGAGGCACAGATACGCAGTATTTT
TRBD1	-	TRBJ1-1	TRBV18	CASSPGTGSNWGTEAFF	TGTGCCAGCTCACCCGGGACAGGGTCAAATTGGGGGACTGAAGCTTTCTTT
TRBD2	-	TRBJ2-3	TRBV9	CASSEGLAVITDTQYF	TGTGCCAGCAGCGAGGGACTAGCGGTTATCACAGATACGCAGTATTTT
TRBD1	few	TRBJ1-4	TRBV6-5	CASSYKTGGPNEKLFF	TGTGCCAGCAGTTACAAAACAGGGGGCCCTAATGAAAAACTGTTTTTT
TRBD1	-	TRBJ2-1	TRBV19	CASSGTGGRNEQFF	TGTGCCAGTAGTGGTACAGGGGGCCGCAATGAGCAGTTCTTC
TRBD1	-	TRBJ2-7	TRBV5-4	CASSLAGGDEQYF	TGTGCCAGCAGCTTGGCAGGGGGCGACGAGCAGTACTTC
-	few	TRBJ1-2	TRBV28	CASSSGVNTF	TGTGCCAGCAGTTCGGGGGTCAACACCTTC
-	-	TRBJ2-7	TRBV20-1	CSPHVLGEQYF	TGCAGTCCCCATGTCTTGGGCGAGCAGTACTTC
-	-	TRBJ1-2	TRBV7-2	CASSLAGSHFYTF	TGTGCCAGCAGCTTAGCCGGGTCACACTTCTACACCTTC
TRBD1	-	TRBJ1-6	TRBV9	CASFFPGQKNSPLHF	TGTGCCAGCTTCTTTCCGGGACAGAAAAATTCACCCCTCCACTTT
-	-	TRBJ1-5	TRBV30	CAWSVWGGLYSNQPQHF	TGTGCCTGGAGTGTATGGGGCGGTTTGTATAGCAATCAGCCCCAGCATTTT
TRBD1	-	TRBJ1-3	TRBV25-1	CASSGDRATGNTIYF	TGTGCCAGCAGTGGGGACAGGGCTACTGGAAACACCATATATTTT
TRBD1	many	TRBJ1-3	TRBV5-6	CASKLQTGRNTIYF	TGTGCCAGCAAACTCCAGACAGGGAGAAACACCATATATTTT
-	-	TRBJ2-1	TRBV5-4	CASTRGQTQNNEQFF	TGTGCCAGCACCCGCGGCCAAACACAAAACAATGAGCAGTTCTTC
TRBD2	-	TRBJ2-7	TRBV4-2	CASSQEGGSLYEQYF	TGTGCCAGCAGCCAAGAGGGAGGGTCCCTCTACGAGCAGTACTTC
-	-	TRBJ1-2	TRBV7-2	CASSLGGGYTF	TGTGCCAGCAGCTTAGGAGGGGGCTACACCTTC
TRBD1	few	TRBJ1-4	TRBV6-6	CASGDRGNEKLFF	TGTGCCAGCGGTGACAGGGGTAATGAAAAACTGTTTTTT
-	few	TRBJ1-5	TRBV27	CASSAEIHQPQHF	TGTGCCAGCAGTGCAGAAATTCATCAGCCCCAGCATTTT
TRBD1	-	TRBJ1-4	TRBV7-9	CASSLQGADEKLFF	TGTGCCAGCAGCTTACAGGGGGCGGATGAAAAACTGTTTTTT
TRBD2	few	TRBJ2-1	TRBV11-2	CASSLGSTSGRGNEQFF	TGTGCCAGCAGCTTGGGATCGACTAGCGGGAGGGGGAATGAGCAGTTCTTC
TRBD2	-	TRBJ2-7	TRBV27	CASSRGTSGKVEQYF	TGTGCCAGCAGTCGCGGGACTAGCGGGAAAGTCGAGCAGTACTTC
TRBD2	-	TRBJ2-1	TRBV28	CASSPQRGPYNEQFF	TGTGCCAGCAGTCCCCAGCGGGGACCCTACAATGAGCAGTTCTTC